Following are 21 T cell receptor beta chains from one sample sequenced in a study of response to subunit inactivated influenza vaccine. A single record per CDR3 protein comes from TCRdb applying MiXCR to the RT-PCR reads. In the table there are around 570,000 distinct CDR3 sequences, about 11% of which are singletons. The same sample was also studied in work on T cells expressing NK-cell markers. That study adds: Scientists made TCR beta cDNA using 5'RACE template switching with UMIs.

The sample here was PBMCs from blood, taken on the day of vaccination. The receptors originated from a man aged 45-60 years who received an inactivated influenza vaccine.

The chain has TRBV29-1 and TRBJ2-7, with D maybe TRBD2 (5 bases). CDR3 length: 14 residues. Germline lookup yields CDR1 SQVTM and CDR2 ANQGSEA. V lost 4 bases and J 2 bases, leaving 15 bases between the germline ends. The chain's CDR3 is CSVALGNRPYEQYF. DNA for the CDR3: TGCAGCGTTGCCCTCGGGAACAGACCCTACGAGCAGTACTTC.

This clonotype occurred many times. V gene TRBV2 combines with J gene TRBJ2-3; D possibly corresponds to TRBD2 (6 bases). From germline, CDR1 is SNHLY and CDR2 FYNNEI. This CDR3 spans 16 amino acids. Trimming took off 0 bases at V and 0 bases at J, with 10 bases between the two ends. The CDR3 DNA sequence: TGTGCCAGCAGTGAAGCGTGGGCGGGGAGCACAGATACGCAGTATTTT. This codes for CASSEAWAGSTDTQYF.

In its sample, this clonotype was seen a few times. V is TRBV6-1 and J is TRBJ1-1; perhaps TRBD1 as D (6 bases). Germline loops: CDR1 MNHNS, CDR2 SASEGT. The CDR3 is 16 residues long. The V gene lost 5 bases and the J gene lost 7 bases, with 23 bases spanning the gap. The chain's CDR3 is CASSPRGGGGPGEAFF. The CDR3 region has the DNA TGTGCCAGCAGTCCGCGTGGGGGGGGCGGACCCGGTGAAGCTTTCTTT.

In this sample, this clonotype turned up a few times. The rearrangement links TRBV12-3 or TRBV12-4 to TRBJ2-1; D could derive from TRBD1 or TRBD2 (5 bases each). V shed 10 bases and J shed 9 bases, with 16 bases lying between them. This CDR3 spans 12 amino acids. CDR3 sequence (DNA): TGTGCCACTCGGGGCCTTGCGGGTGAGCAGTTCTTC. This translates into CATRGLAGEQFF.

This clonotype has just a few counts. The rearrangement joins TRBV5-1 to TRBJ2-3; 14 bases map to TRBD2. The CDR3 has 16 amino acids. Germline V CDR1 and CDR2: SGHRS, YFSETQ. After removal of 3 bases from V and 5 bases from J, the junction contained 5 bases not matched to a gene. The CDR3 DNA is TGCGCCAGCAGCTCGGGACTAGCGGGAGTTCTAGATACGCAGTATTTT. Translation: CASSSGLAGVLDTQYF.

This clonotype was detected many times. The chain combines TRBV12-3 or TRBV12-4 with TRBJ2-1; no definite D call. The CDR3 extends over 13 amino acids. V was trimmed by 7 bases and J by 4 bases, leaving 11 bases between them. CDR3 region: CASTRIAYNEQFF. The CDR3 DNA sequence: TGTGCCAGCACCCGAATTGCATACAATGAGCAGTTCTTC.

This clonotype was observed a few times. V is TRBV10-3 and J is TRBJ2-1; D may be TRBD1 (5 bases). The CDR3 has 15 amino acids. CDR1 ENHRY and CDR2 SYGVKD come from the germline V gene. With 0 bases removed from V and 7 bases from J, the gap between germline ends came to 13 bases. CDR3 protein: CAISESNQGRNEQFF. As DNA, the CDR3 is TGTGCCATCAGTGAGTCGAATCAGGGCCGGAATGAGCAGTTCTTC.

In its sample, this clonotype was seen a few times. The CDR3 coding sequence is TGCAGTGCTAGTCCCGGCCGGGCAGATACGCAGTATTTT. Residues: CSASPGRADTQYF. This chain connects TRBV20-1 to TRBJ2-3; D gene ambiguous. V lost 3 bases and J lost 4, with 11 bases in between. Germline CDR1 and CDR2: DFQATT and SNEGSKA (reference sequence). CDR3 length equals 13 residues.

The chain employs TRBV5-1 and TRBJ2-2, with D maybe TRBD2 (6 bases). Trimming left V 6 bases short and J 4 bases short, with 19 bases between. The germline V gene encodes CDR1 SGHRS and CDR2 YFSETQ. This CDR3 is built from 16 residues. The CDR3 nucleotides are TGCGCCAGCACTGAAGGGACCTTCGGGAGCACCGGGGAGCTGTTTTTT. Amino acid sequence: CASTEGTFGSTGELFF.

CDR3 in amino acids: CASRGLGGGKETQYF. For the CDR3, the DNA is TGTGCCAGCAGGGGCCTCGGGGGGGGTAAAGAGACCCAGTACTTC. V and J are TRBV7-2 and TRBJ2-5; 8 nucleotides line up with TRBD2. After removal of 6 bases from V and 3 bases from J, the junction contained 9 bases not matched to a gene. The CDR3 runs to 15 residues. CDR1 and CDR2 from the germline V gene are SGHTA and FQGNSA.

This clonotype was picked up many times. This rearrangement joins TRBV6-5 to TRBJ1-2; D may be TRBD1 (5 bases). Germline values: CDR1 MNHEY, CDR2 SVGAGI. With 2 bases removed from V and 4 bases from J, the gap between germline ends came to 11 bases. The CDR3 has 14 amino acids. DNA of the CDR3: TGTGCCAGCAGTTACGGGGGGTTGGCCTATGGCTACACCTTC. Protein product: CASSYGGLAYGYTF.

The V call is TRBV14, the J call TRBJ2-5; TRBD1 agrees at 7 bases. This CDR3 has 15 residues. Looked up from germline, CDR1 is SGHDN and CDR2 is FVKESK. Trimming at V came to 3 bases and at J to 1 base, leaving 5 bases not matched to a gene. CDR3 protein: CASSHPGTAQETQYF. DNA for the CDR3: TGTGCCAGCAGCCACCCCGGGACAGCCCAAGAGACCCAGTACTTC.

The chain employs TRBV27 and TRBJ2-3; weak D call: TRBD1 (6 bases). The CDR3 consists of 13 residues. Germline CDR1 reads MNHEY; CDR2 reads SMNVEV (reference sequence). Trimming cost V 5 bases and J 9 bases, with 15 bases left between them. The CDR3 region is CASSPQTGSTQYF. The CDR3 DNA reads as TGTGCCAGCAGTCCACAAACAGGGTCAACGCAGTATTTT.

There are many counts of this clonotype. This sequence joins TRBV4-3 and TRBJ1-1; 7 bases fit TRBD1. Germline V gene sequence: CDR1 LGHNA, CDR2 YSLEER. The CDR3 consists of 15 residues. After removal of 0 bases from V and 7 bases from J, the junction contained 8 bases not matched to a gene. The CDR3 protein is CASSQEPTQGHEAFF. The CDR3 coding sequence is TGCGCCAGCAGCCAAGAGCCCACACAGGGGCATGAAGCTTTCTTT.

In its sample, this clonotype was seen many times. The chain joins TRBV6-6 to TRBJ2-1, with D unclear. CDR1 MNHNY and CDR2 SVGAGI come from the germline V gene (reference sequence). This CDR3 has 11 residues. V was pared by 6 bases and J by 9 bases, with 9 bases between. CDR3: CASREGREQFF. The CDR3 region has the DNA TGTGCCAGCAGGGAAGGGCGTGAGCAGTTCTTC.

There are a few counts of this clonotype. This chain connects TRBV7-2 to TRBJ2-7; tentatively, D is TRBD1 (6 bases). Between the trimmed V and J ends, which lost 4 bases and 4 bases, there was a span of 8 bases. This CDR3 spans 12 amino acids. The germline V gene has CDR1 SGHTA and CDR2 FQGNSA. The DNA of the CDR3 is TGTGCCAGCAGCTACGGACAGTACGAGCAGTACTTC. This sequence encodes CASSYGQYEQYF.

This clonotype was seen many times. This sequence joins TRBV5-8 and TRBJ2-1, with 8 nucleotides matching TRBD2. Unmatched junction bases numbered 13, after V lost 4 bases and J lost 4 bases. The CDR3 covers 17 residues. Germline V gene data show CDR1 as SGHTS and CDR2 as YDEGEE. The DNA for the CDR3 is TGTGCCAGCAGCCGCAGAATAGCGGGAACGCGGTACAATGAGCAGTTCTTC. The encoded protein is CASSRRIAGTRYNEQFF. Based on the CDR3 plus reference TRBV5-8 and TRBJ2-1, the full variable domain is EAGVTQSPTHLIKTRGQQATLRCSPISGHTSVYWYQQALGLGLQFLLWYDEGEERNRGNFPPRFSGRQFPNYSSELNVNALELEDSALYLCASSRRIAGTRYNEQFFGPGTRLTVL.

There are a few counts of this clonotype. The chain couples TRBV20-1 to TRBJ2-5; 10 bases map to TRBD1. The CDR3 runs 14 residues. The V gene end was trimmed by 4 bases and the J gene end by 4 bases; junction bases not matched to a gene: 6. Germline lookup yields CDR1 DFQATT and CDR2 SNEGSKA (reference sequence). The CDR3 bases are TGCAGTGCTACCGGGACAGGGGCCGGAGAGACCCAGTACTTC. Protein product: CSATGTGAGETQYF.

This clonotype was picked up a small number of times. The chain uses TRBV6-2 or TRBV6-3 and TRBJ2-2; a possible D gene is TRBD1 (5 bases). The V gene's germline CDR1 is MNHEY and CDR2 SVGEGT. V gave up 7 bases and J gave up 5 bases, with 8 bases separating them. There are 12 residues in the CDR3. The chain's CDR3 is CASTQGTGELFF. The CDR3 DNA reads as TGTGCCAGCACCCAGGGAACCGGGGAGCTGTTTTTT.

V is TRBV6-1 and J is TRBJ2-4, with TRBD2 matching 7 bases. The CDR3 spans 19 residues. J gave up 0 bases and V 1 base, and 12 bases lay outside the gene matches. From germline, CDR1 is MNHNS and CDR2 SASEGT. The CDR3 DNA follows: TGTGCCAGCAGTGAAGAGTGGTGGGAGGGGAGCTTAGCCAAAAACATTCAGTACTTC. This codes for CASSEEWWEGSLAKNIQYF.

The rearrangement uses TRBV21-1 and TRBJ2-4. TRBV21-1 is recorded as a pseudogene. CDR3 length equals 14 residues. CDR3: CASSRMLAKNIQYF. CDR3 DNA sequence: TGTGCCAGCAGCAGAATGCTAGCCAAAAACATTCAGTACTTC.